The 9 T cell receptor beta chains given below trace back to one sample, sequenced in a study of blood T cell repertoires in COVID-19 (dated by TCRdb to 2020 to 2022). Libraries were built with the immunoSEQ multiplex PCR assay. The clones in this table, taken by TCRdb from immuneACCESS, are in-frame only. Not every clone is retained; where verified, under half of the shortfall comes from an unresolved V gene, and the cause of the rest is unknown. Present in this sample are 200,000 to 300,000 clones, over 80% of which were seen just once. 3.5% to 4.5% of the sample lies in the top ten. The sequenced material came from peripheral blood. All receptors come from a woman aged 40 to 49 with acute or convalescent COVID-19.

This chain connects TRBV9 to TRBJ2-3, with 14 positions matching TRBD2. This CDR3 region has 17 residues. V was clipped by 4 bases and J by 8 bases; unmatched bases: 12. Germline lookup yields CDR1 SGDLS and CDR2 YYNGEE. DNA for the CDR3: TGTGCCAGCAGCCCAAAGGGACTAGCGGGGGAAACGGCTACGCAGTATTTT. It yields the protein CASSPKGLAGETATQYF.

V is TRBV5-1 and J is TRBJ2-7; maybe TRBD1 (5 bases). The V gene lost 1 base and the J gene lost 5 bases, with 10 bases spanning the gap. Germline CDR1 SGHRS, CDR2 YFSETQ. CDR3 size: 13 residues. The CDR3 sequence is CASSLSGSDEQYV. DNA for the CDR3: TGCGCCAGCAGCTTGTCAGGGTCGGACGAGCAGTACGTC.

This chain joins TRBV5-6 and TRBJ1-2; no firm D call. The CDR3 has 13 residues. Looked up from germline, CDR1 is SGHDT and CDR2 is YYEEEE. V was shortened by 2 bases and J by 2 bases, with 7 bases between the two germline ends. Here the CDR3 reads CASSFQQNYGYTF. CDR3 bases: TGTGCCAGCAGCTTTCAACAGAACTATGGCTACACCTTC.

The rearrangement uses TRBV6-5 and TRBJ1-2, with a weak D call TRBD1 (5 bases). Germline CDR1 and CDR2: MNHEY and SVGAGI. This CDR3 has 12 residues. Trimming pared 2 bases from V and 8 bases from J, leaving 9 bases between. The CDR3 spells CASSYIGGGYTF. Here the CDR3 DNA reads TGTGCCAGCAGTTACATCGGGGGAGGCTACACCTTC.

This clone showed up just a few times. The chain carries TRBV5-1 and TRBJ1-1, with D unclear. V gave up 0 bases and J gave up 0 bases, with 6 bases separating them. From germline, CDR1 is SGHRS and CDR2 YFSETQ. The CDR3 runs 14 residues. In DNA form, the CDR3 reads TGCGCCAGCAGCTTGGGCAACATGAACACTGAAGCTTTCTTT. This translates into CASSLGNMNTEAFF. Looking up the rest from reference TRBV5-1 and TRBJ1-1 gives the full variable domain: KAGVTQTPRYLIKTRGQQVTLSCSPISGHRSVSWYQQTPGQGLQFLFEYFSETQRNKGNFPGRFSGRQFSNSRSEMNVSTLELGDSALYLCASSLGNMNTEAFFGQGTRLTVV.

This chain links TRBV5-1 with TRBJ2-3; 9 bases are shared with TRBD2. CDR1 is SGHRS and CDR2 is YFSETQ in the germline V gene. V lost 1 base, J lost 2 bases, and 2 bases stayed unmatched. This CDR3 has 15 amino acids. CDR3 region: CASSLSGGPTDTQYF. DNA of the CDR3: TGCGCCAGCAGCTTGAGCGGGGGGCCCACAGATACGCAGTATTTT.

The chain carries TRBV10-2 and TRBJ1-2; D perhaps matches TRBD1 (5 bases). Trimming left V 10 bases short and J 10 bases short, with 25 bases between. This CDR3 is built from 14 residues. Germline V lookup: CDR1 WSHSY, CDR2 SAAADI. The CDR3 sequence: CATGRATDTSAYTF. In DNA, the CDR3 is TGCGCCACCGGTAGGGCGACAGACACTTCCGCCTACACCTTC.

The CDR3 loop is CASRRLADSGNTIYF. In DNA, the CDR3 is TGTGCCAGTAGGCGCTTAGCCGACTCTGGAAACACCATATATTTT. This chain joins TRBV19 and TRBJ1-3; no firm D call. The CDR3 is 15 residues long. CDR1 LNHDA and CDR2 SQIVND come from the germline V gene (reference sequence). The germline V and J ends were trimmed by 6 bases and 0 bases, with 12 bases remaining between them. The variable domain in full, with the rest retrieved from reference TRBV19 and TRBJ1-3, is DGGITQSPKYLFRKEGQNVTLSCEQNLNHDAMYWYRQDPGQGLRLIYYSQIVNDFQKGDIAEGYSVSREKKESFPLTVTSAQKNPTAFYLCASRRLADSGNTIYFGEGSWLTVV.

With regard to this clone: Because the CDR3 is missing its conserved closing phenylalanine or tryptophan, this is likely a read error. The DNA is omitted, as the CDR3 cannot be located on it reliably, and the CDR3 follows TCRdb's listing. The rearrangement uses TRBV20-1 and TRBJ1-1; TRBD1 is taken as the D call from the table, unchecked against the DNA. The CDR3 is 8 amino acids in total, end residues counted. The germline V gene encodes CDR1 DFQATT and CDR2 SNEGSKA (reference sequence). The CDR3 spells CSASWTGL.